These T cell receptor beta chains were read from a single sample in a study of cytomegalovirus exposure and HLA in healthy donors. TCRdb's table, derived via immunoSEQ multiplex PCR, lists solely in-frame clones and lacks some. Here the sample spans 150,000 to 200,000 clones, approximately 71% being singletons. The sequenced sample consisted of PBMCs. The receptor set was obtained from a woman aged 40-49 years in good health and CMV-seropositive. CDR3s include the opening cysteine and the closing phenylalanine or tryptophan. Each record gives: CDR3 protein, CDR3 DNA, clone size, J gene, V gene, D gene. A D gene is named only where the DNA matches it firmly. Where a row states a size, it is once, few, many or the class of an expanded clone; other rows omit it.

CDR3 protein: CASSIARDQPQHF; CDR3 DNA: TGTGCCAGTAGTATCGCCAGGGATCAGCCCCAGCATTTT; clone size: NA; J gene: TRBJ1-5; V gene: TRBV19; D gene: NA
CDR3 protein: CASSLMQLAKNIQYF; CDR3 DNA: TGTGCCAGCAGCTTAATGCAGTTAGCCAAAAACATTCAGTACTTC; clone size: once; J gene: TRBJ2-4; V gene: TRBV7-2; D gene: NA
CDR3 protein: CASGAGAPYEQYF; CDR3 DNA: TGTGCCAGCGGAGCGGGAGCCCCCTACGAGCAGTACTTC; clone size: NA; J gene: TRBJ2-7; V gene: TRBV28; D gene: TRBD2
CDR3 protein: CASSQEGKGLALNEQFF; CDR3 DNA: TGCGCCAGCAGCCAAGAAGGTAAGGGACTAGCCCTTAATGAGCAGTTCTTC; clone size: NA; J gene: TRBJ2-1; V gene: TRBV4-1; D gene: TRBD2
CDR3 protein: CASSNGQALSYEQYF; CDR3 DNA: TGTGCCAGCAGCAACGGACAGGCGTTGTCCTACGAGCAGTACTTC; clone size: NA; J gene: TRBJ2-7; V gene: TRBV5-4; D gene: TRBD1
CDR3 protein: CASSLLDYEQYF; CDR3 DNA: TGTGCCAGCAGTTTATTAGACTACGAGCAGTACTTC; clone size: NA; J gene: TRBJ2-7; V gene: TRBV28; D gene: NA
CDR3 protein: CASSATGVRGELFF; CDR3 DNA: TGTGCCAGCAGTGCGACAGGGGTTCGCGGGGAGCTGTTTTTT; clone size: once; J gene: TRBJ2-2; V gene: TRBV25-1; D gene: TRBD1
CDR3 protein: CASSYSRGTSTDTQYF; CDR3 DNA: TGTGCCAGCAGTTACTCCCGGGGGACTAGCACAGATACGCAGTATTTT; clone size: NA; J gene: TRBJ2-3; V gene: TRBV6-5; D gene: NA
CDR3 protein: CASSLVGRGHGYTF; CDR3 DNA: TGTGCCAGCAGTTTAGTGGGCAGGGGGCATGGCTACACCTTC; clone size: NA; J gene: TRBJ1-2; V gene: TRBV27; D gene: TRBD1
CDR3 protein: CASSVLQGGYDNTEAFF; CDR3 DNA: TGTGCCAGCAGCGTTCTGCAGGGCGGATATGATAACACTGAAGCTTTCTTT; clone size: few; J gene: TRBJ1-1; V gene: TRBV9; D gene: NA
CDR3 protein: CASSDFGQSGRANEQFF; CDR3 DNA: TGCGCCAGCAGTGATTTTGGGCAAAGCGGCCGGGCCAATGAGCAGTTCTTC; clone size: NA; J gene: TRBJ2-1; V gene: TRBV10-1; D gene: NA
CDR3 protein: CAIHTPGLAGAMVTNEQFF; CDR3 DNA: TGTGCCATCCATACCCCCGGACTAGCGGGAGCAATGGTAACAAATGAGCAGTTCTTC; clone size: few; J gene: TRBJ2-1; V gene: TRBV2; D gene: TRBD2
CDR3 protein: CASSYFGSYEQYF; CDR3 DNA: TGTGCCAGCAGTTATTTCGGTTCCTACGAGCAGTACTTC; clone size: few; J gene: TRBJ2-7; V gene: TRBV6-6; D gene: NA
CDR3 protein: CASSDGGIYGYTF; CDR3 DNA: TGTGCCAGCAGTGACGGGGGGATATATGGCTACACCTTC; clone size: few; J gene: TRBJ1-2; V gene: TRBV25-1; D gene: NA